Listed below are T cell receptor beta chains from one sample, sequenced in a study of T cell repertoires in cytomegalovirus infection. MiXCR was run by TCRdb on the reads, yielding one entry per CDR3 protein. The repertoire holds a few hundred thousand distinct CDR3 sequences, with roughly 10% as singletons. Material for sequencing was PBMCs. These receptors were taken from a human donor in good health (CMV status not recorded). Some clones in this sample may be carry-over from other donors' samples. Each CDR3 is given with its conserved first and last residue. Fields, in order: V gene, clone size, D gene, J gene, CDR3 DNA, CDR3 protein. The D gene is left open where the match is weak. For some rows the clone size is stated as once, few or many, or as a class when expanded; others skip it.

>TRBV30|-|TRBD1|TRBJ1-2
TGTGCCTGGGAAGGACAGGGAAGACGCGGCTACACCTTC
CAWEGQGRRGYTF
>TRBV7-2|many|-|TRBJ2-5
TGTGCCAGCAGCTTACTGGCTGGCGAGACCCAGTACTTC
CASSLLAGETQYF
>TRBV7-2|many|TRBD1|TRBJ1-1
TGTGCCAGCAGCCGCCTTCGACAGGGGAACACTGAAGCTTTCTTT
CASSRLRQGNTEAFF
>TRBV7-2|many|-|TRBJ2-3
TGTGCCAGCAGCAGCAGGATCTTCACAGATACGCAGTATTTT
CASSSRIFTDTQYF
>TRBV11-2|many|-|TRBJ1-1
TGTGCCAGCAGCATCGACAGGTTCAGCACTGAAGCTTTCTTT
CASSIDRFSTEAFF
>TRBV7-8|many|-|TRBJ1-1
TGTGCCAGCAGCCCTCGGACGTTAAGTAGTGAAGCTTTCTTT
CASSPRTLSSEAFF
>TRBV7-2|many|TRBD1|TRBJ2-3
TGTGCCAGCAGCCCGTGGGCAGGGGGCCTAGATACGCAGTATTTT
CASSPWAGGLDTQYF
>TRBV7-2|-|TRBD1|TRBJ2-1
TGTGCCAGCAGCTTAGTATTCCGGGACAGGGAGCAGTTCTTC
CASSLVFRDREQFF
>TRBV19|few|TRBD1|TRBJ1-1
TGTGCCAGTAGGATTGGTGCCGACAGGGTTGGGTCTGAAGCTTTCTTT
CASRIGADRVGSEAFF
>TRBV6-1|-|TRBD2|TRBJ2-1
TGTGCCAGCAGACGCTCCGGGACTAGCGGCAATGAGCAGTTCTTC
CASRRSGTSGNEQFF
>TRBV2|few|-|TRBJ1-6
TGTGCCAGCAGTCTCGGCGTGTTTAATTCACCCCTCCACTTT
CASSLGVFNSPLHF
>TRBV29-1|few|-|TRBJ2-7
TGCAGCGCCGAAAGGGCCGGATCCTACGAGCAGTACTTC
CSAERAGSYEQYF
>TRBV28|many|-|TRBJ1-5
TGTGCCAGCAGTTTTTTCCTTAATCAGCCCCAGCATTTT
CASSFFLNQPQHF
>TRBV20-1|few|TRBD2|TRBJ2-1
TGCAGTGCTAGAATTGCGGGAGTAAATGAGCAGTTCTTC
CSARIAGVNEQFF
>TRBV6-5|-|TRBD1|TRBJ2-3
TGTGCCAGCAAGTTATACTCCCTGACAGGGGGCCGCACAGATACGCAGTATTTT
CASKLYSLTGGRTDTQYF
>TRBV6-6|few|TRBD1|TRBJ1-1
TGTGCCAGCAGTTACGGGGGACAGATAGGGAACACTGAAGCTTTCTTT
CASSYGGQIGNTEAFF
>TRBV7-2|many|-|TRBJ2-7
TGTGCCAGCAGCTCACCGAGCTCCTACGAGCAGTACTTC
CASSSPSSYEQYF
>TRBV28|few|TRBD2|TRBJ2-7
TGTGCCAGCAGTCCTCTAGCGGGAGACTACGAGCAGTACTTC
CASSPLAGDYEQYF
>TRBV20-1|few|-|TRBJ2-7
TGCAGTGCCCCTAGCGATTTTTCCTACGAGCAGTACTTC
CSAPSDFSYEQYF
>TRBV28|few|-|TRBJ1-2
TGTGCCAGCAGCTACAATTTCCTGAATGGCTACACCTTC
CASSYNFLNGYTF
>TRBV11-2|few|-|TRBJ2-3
TGTGCCAGCAGCTTATATGGGACTCCCCCAGATACGCAGTATTTT
CASSLYGTPPDTQYF
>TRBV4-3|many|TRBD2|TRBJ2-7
TGCGCCAGCAGCCAAGATTCGACTAGCGGCTACGAGCAGTACTTC
CASSQDSTSGYEQYF
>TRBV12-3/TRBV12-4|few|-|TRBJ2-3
TGTGCCGTACAGTGGAGGGACAGAAGCACAGATACGCAGTATTTT
CAVQWRDRSTDTQYF